The subject of this entry is one TCR beta chain. Authors' analysis steps: Reference gene primers were amplified, and this amplification served to estimate nucleated cell counts. Using immunoSEQ multiplex PCR, the repertoire was profiled, and TCRdb retains in-frame clones only, with some absent. The V and J calls and clone size are taken from that table; D and trimming were inferred from the DNA. The table lists 380,000 or so clones, around 87% of them singletons. The data originate from a study of blood T cell repertoires in COVID-19. As for the study in general: Acute and convalescent COVID-19 samples came from the United States, Italy and Spain. The cDNA or gDNA used as material had been derived from T cells, B-cell-depleted T cells, or PBMCs.

The age range of participants was about 18 to 95 years, with residence in about 25 US areas. The sequencing sample was made of PBMCs or T cells enriched from blood (not recorded which). The sequence was obtained from a woman aged 30 to 39 with acute COVID-19.

This chain's CDR3 is CASSVASGGETQYF. The CDR3 coding sequence is TGTGCCAGCAGCGTAGCTAGCGGGGGGGAGACCCAGTACTTC. This chain joins TRBV9 and TRBJ2-5, with 11 bases that match TRBD2. From germline, CDR1 is SGDLS and CDR2 YYNGEE. The CDR3 consists of 14 residues. V gave up 0 bases and J gave up 5 bases; unmatched junction bases: 0.